The 15 T cell receptor beta chains presented below share a single source sample, sequenced in a study of Graves' ophthalmopathy and Graves' hyperthyroidism. RNA transcripts were the source from which TCR beta CDR3 regions were amplified. The first-round RT-PCR employed HTBI primers together with the Qiagen OneStep RT-PCR kit. A multiplex PCR was then performed as the second round. One entry per CDR3 protein, called by TCRdb with MiXCR from the multiplex PCR reads. The sample carries about 550,000 distinct CDR3 sequences, 35% to 40% recorded once. Material for sequencing was peripheral blood or thyroid tissue (not recorded which). The receptors come from an adult man with Graves' hyperthyroidism.

This clonotype was seen many times. The J gene is TRBJ2-6, the V gene TRBV2; tentative D call: TRBD2 (5 bases). V lost 4 bases and J lost 0, with 19 bases in between. The CDR3 consists of 19 residues. CDR1 SNHLY and CDR2 FYNNEI come from the germline V gene. This CDR3 reads CASSVYQGGFNSGANVLTF. CDR3 coding DNA: TGTGCCAGCAGTGTTTATCAAGGAGGATTCAACTCTGGGGCCAACGTCCTGACTTTC.

The chain has TRBV7-2 and TRBJ2-5; perhaps D is TRBD1 or TRBD2 (5 bases each). Germline V gene lookup returns CDR1 SGHTA and CDR2 FQGNSA. Between the trimmed V and J ends, which lost 1 base and 1 base, there was a span of 16 bases. This CDR3 comprises 17 residues. The CDR3 DNA is TGTGCCAGCAGCTTAGAGTTTTGGGCAGGGACCCAAGAGACCCAGTACTTC. Its translation: CASSLEFWAGTQETQYF.

The V call is TRBV30, the J call TRBJ1-6; TRBD1 matches 8 bases. The CDR3 consists of 13 residues. CDR1 and CDR2 (germline): GTSNPN, SVGIG (reference sequence). V gave up 1 base and J gave up 9 bases; unmatched junction bases: 2. Here the CDR3 reads CAWSAGGPSPLHF. The CDR3 nucleotides are TGTGCCTGGAGTGCAGGGGGCCCTTCACCCCTCCACTTT.

At least ten counts were recorded for this clonotype. The CDR3 loop reads CASSRTIGNTGELFF. The CDR3 region has the DNA TGTGCCAGTAGTCGGACTATCGGGAACACCGGGGAGCTGTTTTTT. The genes are TRBV19 and TRBJ2-2; tentatively, D is TRBD2 (6 bases). The CDR3 runs 15 residues. CDR1 and CDR2 (germline): LNHDA, SQIVND (reference sequence). Trimming took 5 bases from V and 1 from J, leaving 11 bases between them.

This clonotype showed up just once. The chain is built from TRBV29-1 and TRBJ1-3; TRBD1 agrees at 7 bases. The CDR3 has 16 residues. Germline loops: CDR1 SQVTM, CDR2 ANQGSEA. The V gene end was trimmed by 4 bases and the J gene end by 3 bases; junction bases not matched to a gene: 12. The DNA of the CDR3 is TGCAGCGTTGCCTCAGGGGGACAGAGCTATGGAAACACCATATATTTT. Its translation is CSVASGGQSYGNTIYF.

This clonotype was found a few times. The chain carries TRBV29-1 and TRBJ2-7; D is perhaps TRBD2 (6 bases). This CDR3 region has 13 residues. Germline lookup yields CDR1 SQVTM and CDR2 ANQGSEA. Trimming removed 6 bases from V and 2 bases from J, with 14 bases in between. CDR3 nucleotides: TGCAGCGTGACGGCGGGACCGGCCTACGAGCAGTACTTC. Translation: CSVTAGPAYEQYF.

The rearrangement uses TRBV15 and TRBJ2-5, with D tentatively TRBD2 (6 bases). Trimming shortened V by 3 bases and J by 5 bases, and 19 bases separated the two germline ends. The length of the CDR3 is 16 residues. Germline values: CDR1 LNHNV, CDR2 YYDKDF (reference sequence). The DNA for the CDR3 is TGTGCCACCAGCAGTTACGATGCCACTAGCATGGAGACCCAGTACTTC. It specifies CATSSYDATSMETQYF.

This clonotype has a count of ten or more. This chain uses TRBV20-1 with TRBJ2-7; 11 bases align to TRBD2. CDR3 length equals 12 residues. From germline, CDR1 is DFQATT and CDR2 SNEGSKA (reference sequence). With 4 bases clipped from V and 7 bases from J, the junction kept 3 bases outside the gene matches. The CDR3 spells CSAKTSGEEQYF. CDR3 DNA: TGCAGTGCTAAGACTAGCGGGGAAGAGCAGTACTTC.

This clonotype has a count of ten or more. The rearrangement uses TRBV12-3 or TRBV12-4 and TRBJ1-2; TRBD1 might be the D (6 bases). The CDR3 has 14 amino acids. Trimming pared 5 bases from V and 2 bases from J, leaving 12 bases between. As DNA, the CDR3 is TGTGCCAGCAGTGTCCATCAGGGGAACTATGGCTACACCTTC. Encoded protein: CASSVHQGNYGYTF.

The rearrangement uses TRBV18 and TRBJ1-1; D gene uncertain. The germline gives CDR1 KGHSH, CDR2 LQKENI. This CDR3 is built from 15 residues. V was shortened by 6 bases and J by 1 base, with 15 bases between the two germline ends. CDR3 amino acids: CASSDLPGGNTEAFF. The DNA for the CDR3 is TGTGCCAGCTCCGATCTCCCGGGAGGGAACACTGAAGCTTTCTTT.

This clonotype was observed many times. This sequence joins TRBV5-6 and TRBJ1-5; maybe TRBD1 (5 bases). The ends were cut back, 5 bases at V and 7 bases at J, with 22 bases in the middle. CDR3 length equals 16 residues. The germline gives CDR1 SGHDT, CDR2 YYEEEE. The DNA for the CDR3 is TGTGCCAGCAGTTTCTCCCGGTCGGGTTGGGGGCAGCCCCAGCATTTT. Translating gives CASSFSRSGWGQPQHF.

This clonotype has a single count. This rearrangement joins TRBV7-2 to TRBJ2-5, with unresolved D. Matching the DNA end better, TRBJ2-1 makes the J call doubtful. The CDR3 has 14 amino acids. CDR1 SGHTA and CDR2 FQGNSA come from the germline V gene. The chain's CDR3 is CASSLDRTVGEQFF. CDR3 nucleotide sequence: TGTGCCAGCAGCTTAGATCGTACAGTCGGTGAGCAGTTCTTC.

Comment on this clonotype: This may come from a read error, since a much larger clone is one base off. The chain joins TRBV11-1 to TRBJ2-6; D possibly matches TRBD1 or TRBD2 (5 bases each). CDR1 is SGHAT and CDR2 is FQDESV in the germline V gene (reference sequence). This CDR3 region has 19 residues. V lost 11 bases to trimming and J lost 3 bases, with 29 bases between them. DNA for the CDR3: TGTGCCGGCACCGTTCGATTGGGGGTTGAATCCTTTGGGGCCAACGTCCTGACTTTC. It codes for CAGTVRLGVESFGANVLTF.

This clonotype has a single count. A much more abundant neighbour one base away suggests this may be a read error. V and J are TRBV6-5 and TRBJ2-5; unclear D gene. Germline V gene lookup returns CDR1 MNHEY and CDR2 SVGAGI. The CDR3 extends over 13 amino acids. The CDR3 DNA follows: TGTGTCAGCAGTGTACGGTACCTAGAGACCCAGTACTTC. This encodes CVSSVRYLETQYF.

V gene TRBV29-1 combines with J gene TRBJ1-6; D gene unclear. V was trimmed by 7 bases and J by 9 bases, leaving 16 bases between them. CDR1 is SQVTM and CDR2 is ANQGSEA in the germline V gene. The CDR3 runs to 13 residues. The CDR3 sequence is CSARTEKGSPLHF. The CDR3 region has the DNA TGCAGCGCTAGGACTGAGAAGGGTTCACCCCTCCACTTT.